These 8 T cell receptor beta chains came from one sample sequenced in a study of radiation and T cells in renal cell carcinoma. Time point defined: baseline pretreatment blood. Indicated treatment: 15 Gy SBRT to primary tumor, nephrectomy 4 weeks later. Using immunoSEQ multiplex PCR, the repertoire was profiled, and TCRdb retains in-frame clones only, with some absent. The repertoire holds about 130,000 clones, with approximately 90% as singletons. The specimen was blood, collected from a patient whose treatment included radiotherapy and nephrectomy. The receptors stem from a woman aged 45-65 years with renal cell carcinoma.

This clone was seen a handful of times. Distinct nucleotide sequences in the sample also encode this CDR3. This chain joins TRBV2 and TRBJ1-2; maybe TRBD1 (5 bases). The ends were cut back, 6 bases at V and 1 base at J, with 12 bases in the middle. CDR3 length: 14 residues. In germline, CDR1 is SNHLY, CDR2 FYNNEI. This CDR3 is CASREGLLNYGYTF. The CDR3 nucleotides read TGTGCCAGCAGGGAGGGACTCCTTAACTATGGCTACACCTTC.

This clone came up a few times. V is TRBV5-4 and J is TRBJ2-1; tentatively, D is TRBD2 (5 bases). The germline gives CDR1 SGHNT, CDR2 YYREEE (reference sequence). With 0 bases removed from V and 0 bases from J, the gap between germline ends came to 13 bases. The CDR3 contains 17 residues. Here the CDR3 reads CASSLDLADYSYNEQFF. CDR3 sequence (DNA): TGTGCCAGCAGCTTGGACCTAGCAGACTACTCCTACAATGAGCAGTTCTTC.

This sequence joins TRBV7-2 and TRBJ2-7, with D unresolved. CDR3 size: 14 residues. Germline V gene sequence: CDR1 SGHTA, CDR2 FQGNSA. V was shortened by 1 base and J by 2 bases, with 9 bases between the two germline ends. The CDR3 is CASSLGPAAYEQYF. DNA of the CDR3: TGTGCCAGCAGCTTAGGACCCGCCGCCTACGAGCAGTACTTC.

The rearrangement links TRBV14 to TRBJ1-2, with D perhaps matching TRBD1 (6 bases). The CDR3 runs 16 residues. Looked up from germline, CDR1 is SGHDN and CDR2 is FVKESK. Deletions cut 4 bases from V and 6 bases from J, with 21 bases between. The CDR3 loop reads CASSPGQAGARDGYTF. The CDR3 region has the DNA TGTGCCAGCAGCCCAGGGCAGGCAGGGGCGCGTGATGGCTACACCTTC.

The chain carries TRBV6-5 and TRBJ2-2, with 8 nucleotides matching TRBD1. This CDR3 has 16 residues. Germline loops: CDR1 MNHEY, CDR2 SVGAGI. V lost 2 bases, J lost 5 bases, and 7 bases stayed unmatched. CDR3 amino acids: CASSYRDRLITGELFF. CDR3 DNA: TGTGCCAGCAGTTACCGGGACAGGTTAATTACCGGGGAGCTGTTTTTT.

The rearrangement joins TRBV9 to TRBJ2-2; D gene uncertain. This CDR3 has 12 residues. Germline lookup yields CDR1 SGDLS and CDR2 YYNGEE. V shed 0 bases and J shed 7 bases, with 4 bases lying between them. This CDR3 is CASSVVGGELFF. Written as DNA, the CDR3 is TGTGCCAGCAGCGTAGTTGGCGGGGAGCTGTTTTTT.

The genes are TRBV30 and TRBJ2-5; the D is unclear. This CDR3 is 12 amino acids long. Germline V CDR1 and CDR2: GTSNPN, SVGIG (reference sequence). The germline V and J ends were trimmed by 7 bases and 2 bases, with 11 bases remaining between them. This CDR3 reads CAFTTEQETQYF. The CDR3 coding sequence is TGTGCCTTCACGACCGAACAAGAGACCCAGTACTTC.

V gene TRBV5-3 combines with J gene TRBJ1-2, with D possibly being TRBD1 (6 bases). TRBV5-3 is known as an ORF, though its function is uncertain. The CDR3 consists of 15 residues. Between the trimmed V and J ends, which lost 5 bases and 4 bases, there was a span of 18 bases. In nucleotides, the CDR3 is TGTGCCAGAAGGGGATATTGGACAGAGACCTATGGCTACACCTTC. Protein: CARRGYWTETYGYTF.